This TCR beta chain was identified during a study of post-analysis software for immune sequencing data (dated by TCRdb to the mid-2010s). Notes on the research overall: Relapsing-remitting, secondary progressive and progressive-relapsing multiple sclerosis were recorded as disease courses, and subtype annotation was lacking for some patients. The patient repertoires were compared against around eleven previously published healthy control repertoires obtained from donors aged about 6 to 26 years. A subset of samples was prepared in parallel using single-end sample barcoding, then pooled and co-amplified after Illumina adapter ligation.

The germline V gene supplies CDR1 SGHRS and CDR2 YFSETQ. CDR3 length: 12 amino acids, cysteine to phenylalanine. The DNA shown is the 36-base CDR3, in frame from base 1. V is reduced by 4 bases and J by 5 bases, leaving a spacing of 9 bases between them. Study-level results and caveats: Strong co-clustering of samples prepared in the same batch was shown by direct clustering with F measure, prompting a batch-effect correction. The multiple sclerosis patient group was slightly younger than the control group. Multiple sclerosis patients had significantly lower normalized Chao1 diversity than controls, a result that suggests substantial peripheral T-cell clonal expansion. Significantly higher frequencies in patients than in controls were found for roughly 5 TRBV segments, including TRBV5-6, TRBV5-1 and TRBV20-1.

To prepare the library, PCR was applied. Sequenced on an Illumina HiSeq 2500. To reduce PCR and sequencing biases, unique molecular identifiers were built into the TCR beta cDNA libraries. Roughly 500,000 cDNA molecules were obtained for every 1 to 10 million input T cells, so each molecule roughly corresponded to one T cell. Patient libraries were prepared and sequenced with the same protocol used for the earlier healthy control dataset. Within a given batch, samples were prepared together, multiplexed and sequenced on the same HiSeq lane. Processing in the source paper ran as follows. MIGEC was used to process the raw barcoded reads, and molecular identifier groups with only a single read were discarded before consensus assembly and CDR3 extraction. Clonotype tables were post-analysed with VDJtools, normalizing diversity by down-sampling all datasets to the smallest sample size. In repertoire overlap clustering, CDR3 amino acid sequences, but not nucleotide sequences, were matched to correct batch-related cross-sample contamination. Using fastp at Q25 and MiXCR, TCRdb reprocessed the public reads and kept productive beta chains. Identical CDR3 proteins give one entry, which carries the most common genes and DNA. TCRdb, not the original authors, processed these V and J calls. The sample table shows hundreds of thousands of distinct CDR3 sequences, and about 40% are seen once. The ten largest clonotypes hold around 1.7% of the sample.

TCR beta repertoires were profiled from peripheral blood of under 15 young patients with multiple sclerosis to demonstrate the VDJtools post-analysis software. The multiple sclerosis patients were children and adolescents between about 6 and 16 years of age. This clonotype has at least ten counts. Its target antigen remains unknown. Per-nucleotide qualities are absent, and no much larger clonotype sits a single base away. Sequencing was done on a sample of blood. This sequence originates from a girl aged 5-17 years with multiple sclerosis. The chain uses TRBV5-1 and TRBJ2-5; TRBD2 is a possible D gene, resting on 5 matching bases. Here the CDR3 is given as CASSQRGETQYF. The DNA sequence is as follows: TGCGCCAGCAGCCAGCGCGGGGAGACCCAGTACTTC.